The clone carrying this T cell receptor (beta chain) was detected many times. Its antigen remains unidentified. The entry originates in a study of response to subunit inactivated influenza vaccine. The CDR3 is 14 amino acids. Trimming pared 1 base from V and 13 bases from J, leaving 17 bases between. Looked up from germline, CDR1 is SEHNR and CDR2 is FQNEAQ (reference sequence). One entry per CDR3 protein results from TCRdb running MiXCR on the RT-PCR reads. This table holds hundreds of thousands of distinct CDR3 sequences, 15% to 18% found once. Findings and limits, study-wide: Only a handful of new T cells, the authors suggested, are recruited with each seasonal influenza vaccination.

The chain recombines TRBV7-9 with TRBJ2-1; possibly TRBD2 for D (5 bases). The starting material was PBMCs from blood, obtained 11 to 12 days after vaccination. The clonotype comes from a man over 45 who received an inactivated influenza vaccine. CDR3 coding DNA: TGTGCCAGCAGCTTAGGGGCTAGCCGGAACCCCCAGTTCTTC. Its protein is CASSLGASRNPQFF.